This TCR beta chain was identified during a study of spatial heterogeneity in lung cancer. Study information: Combinations of a unique TCR and a UMI were tallied in raw reads, and on average each appeared more than ten times.

Study-wide results and caveats: Ubiquitous expanded tumor TCRs appeared in blood more at resection than follow-up.

Time point: sample taken at primary tumor resection. The sequenced material consisted of unsorted whole RNA from tumor, nontumor lung or frozen PBMC. Untreated early-stage non-small cell lung cancer patients, around 70 in total, were the donors. TCRdb re-called the 5' RACE reads through MiXCR, storing one row per CDR3 protein. This sample has 35,000 to 45,000 distinct CDR3 sequences, with approximately 5.2% found just once. The CDR3 is made up of 14 amino acids. V dropped 0 bases and J dropped 2 bases, with 8 bases sitting between them. Germline V CDR1 and CDR2: SGDLS, YYNGEE. A remark on this clonotype: What it binds is not known.

The TCR comes from a female donor with early-stage non-small cell lung cancer. The V gene is TRBV9, the J gene TRBJ1-1; D remains unclear. The sample here was PBMCs, taken at surgery. CDR3: CASSVGRANTEAFF. In nucleotides, the CDR3 is TGTGCCAGCAGCGTAGGACGGGCCAACACTGAAGCTTTCTTT. Variable domain in full (rest from reference TRBV9 and TRBJ1-1): DSGVTQTPKHLITATGQRVTLRCSPRSGDLSVYWYQQSLDQGLQFLIQYYNGEERAKGNILERFSAQQFPDLHSELNLSSLELGDSALYFCASSVGRANTEAFFGQGTRLTVV.